This T cell receptor beta chain stems from a study of T cell responses to AZD1222 COVID-19 vaccine. Study findings and constraints: Donors, mostly white British, included more females; clonal diversity was possibly underestimated. Of the AZD1222 recipients, only 5 to 7 were seropositive at baseline. Increased Spike-specific TCR breadth and depth were observed after two AZD1222 doses. Spike as a whole was targeted by vaccine-associated CD4 TCRs, dominant at 160-218 and 743-854.

Comments on this clone: Its antigen remains unidentified.

The assay was immunoSEQ multiplex PCR, and TCRdb's table has in-frame clones only and misses some. The sample shows roughly 100,000 clones, roughly 88% of them seen only once. Germline V lookup: CDR1 SGHDN, CDR2 FVKESK. With V trimmed by 4 bases and J by 2 bases, 5 bases remained unmatched. The CDR3 consists of 14 residues. The material sequenced was peripheral blood, taken on day 0 of AZD1222 vaccination. The V gene is TRBV14, the J gene TRBJ2-7; 7 bases map to TRBD2. This sequence originates from an adult in good health. This CDR3 is CASSPQAGPYEQYF. CDR3 nucleotide sequence: TGTGCCAGCAGCCCACAAGCGGGGCCCTACGAGCAGTACTTC.